Each of the 27 T cell receptor beta chains below was sequenced from the same sample in a study of CD8+CD57+ T cells in acquired aplastic anemia. All sequencing subjects had displayed CD8+CD57+ cell expansion on flow cytometry. Template material for TCR beta VDJ and CDR3 profiling consisted of genomic DNA. From the reads, TCRdb called clonotypes with MiXCR, one entry per CDR3 protein. The data contain 150,000 to 200,000 distinct CDR3 sequences, less than 60% of them singletons. What was sequenced was sorted CD4+, CD8+, or CD8+CD57+ T cells (not recorded which) from PBMCs. The receptors come from a human donor with aplastic anemia.

This rearrangement joins TRBV25-1 to TRBJ2-3; 9 nucleotides line up with TRBD1. The length of the CDR3 is 17 residues. Germline CDR1 is MGHDK and CDR2 is SYGVNS. Trimming removed 6 bases from V and 2 bases from J; junction bases left unmatched: 12. The CDR3 coding sequence is TGTGCCAGCAGCGTGGCCGGGACAGGGATCGACACAGATACGCAGTATTTT. This gives the protein CASSVAGTGIDTDTQYF.

This clonotype was counted at least ten times. The chain recombines TRBV4-1 with TRBJ1-2; D unresolved. CDR1 MGHRA and CDR2 YSYEKL come from the germline V gene. The CDR3 has 15 amino acids. The germline V and J ends were trimmed by 0 bases and 8 bases, with 16 bases remaining between them. CDR3 DNA: TGCGCCAGCAGCCAAGATATGACACTCGGCGTGGGCTACACCTTC. Its translation: CASSQDMTLGVGYTF.

The chain combines TRBV20-1 with TRBJ2-1; 11 bases agree with TRBD2. The CDR3 sequence is 17 residues long. Germline trimming cut 1 base from V and 0 bases from J; bases unmatched to any gene: 5. Germline-derived CDR1 and CDR2 are DFQATT and SNEGSKA (reference sequence). The CDR3 region is CSARGGSGGGSYNEQFF. CDR3 DNA: TGCAGTGCTAGAGGAGGTAGCGGGGGGGGCTCCTACAATGAGCAGTTCTTC.

This clonotype appeared many times. The chain recombines TRBV7-9 with TRBJ2-3, with D unclear. Between the trimmed V and J ends, which lost 5 bases and 1 base, there was a span of 16 bases. The CDR3 totals 16 residues. CDR1 and CDR2 (germline): SEHNR, FQNEAQ (reference sequence). The CDR3 is CASSHKAGLGTDTQYF. DNA for the CDR3: TGTGCCAGCAGCCACAAGGCAGGATTAGGCACAGATACGCAGTATTTT.

In regard to this clonotype: This may stem from a read error, because a much larger clone lies one nucleotide away. The V call is TRBV10-3, the J call TRBJ2-1; TRBD2 aligns across 12 bases. Trimming at V came to 11 bases and at J to 5 bases, leaving 10 bases not matched to a gene. Germline CDR1 and CDR2: ENHRY and SYGVKD. The CDR3 totals 15 residues. CDR3 loop: CAGSIGLAGNNEQFF. As DNA, the CDR3 is TGTGCCGGCAGTATAGGACTAGCGGGGAACAATGAGCAGTTCTTC.

V usage is TRBV7-8 and J usage is TRBJ2-7; D remains ambiguous. Germline assignment: CDR1 SGHVS and CDR2 FQNEAQ. The CDR3 spans 12 residues. V shed 3 bases and J shed 3 bases, with 6 bases lying between them. The CDR3: CASSFGYYEQYF. The CDR3, as DNA: TGTGCCAGCAGCTTTGGGTACTACGAGCAGTACTTC.

This clonotype came up once. CDR3 in DNA: TGTGCCAGCAGCTTCCTACAGGGGATGAGCTCCTACGAGCAGTACTTC. Its protein product is CASSFLQGMSSYEQYF. The rearrangement joins TRBV6-1 to TRBJ2-7; 7 bases align to TRBD1. The CDR3 has 16 residues. Trimming at V came to 6 bases and at J to 0 bases, leaving 11 bases not matched to a gene. Germline-derived CDR1 and CDR2 are MNHNS and SASEGT.

This clonotype was observed at least ten times. This chain links TRBV10-2 with TRBJ1-5; unclear D gene. V was cut by 5 bases and J by 3 bases, with 17 bases left in between. Germline V gene sequence: CDR1 WSHSY, CDR2 SAAADI. The CDR3 totals 16 residues. Here the CDR3 DNA reads TGCGCCAGCAGTCAGGAGGGTCATCAGCCCAATCAGCCCCAGCATTTT. Amino acids: CASSQEGHQPNQPQHF.

This clonotype was observed at least ten times. The junction departs from the called germline gene at one end, perhaps through a read error. This rearrangement joins TRBV2 to TRBJ2-4, with D unresolved. CDR1 and CDR2 from the germline V gene are SNHLY and FYNNEI. The CDR3 is 14 residues long. The CDR3 nucleotides are TGTGCCAGCAATGAACTGACCGCGGAAAACATTCAGTACTTC. This translates into CASNELTAENIQYF.

The J gene is TRBJ1-2, the V gene TRBV19; no reliable D call. V was shortened by 6 bases and J by 1 base, with 18 bases between the two germline ends. This CDR3 comprises 16 residues. CDR1 and CDR2 (germline): LNHDA, SQIVND (reference sequence). CDR3 coding DNA: TGTGCCAGTAGCAACTTTAATATCAGGTTTAACTATGGCTACACCTTC. This encodes CASSNFNIRFNYGYTF.

To note about this clonotype: A much more abundant neighbour one base away suggests this may be a read error. This chain joins TRBV5-4 and TRBJ2-6; perhaps TRBD1 as D (5 bases). This CDR3 is 12 amino acids long. Germline CDR1 is SGHNT and CDR2 is YYREEE (reference sequence). The CDR3, as DNA: TGTGCCAGCAGGGCTGGGGCCAACGTCCCGACTTTC. It yields the protein CASRAGANVPTF.

At least ten counts were recorded for this clonotype. The J gene is TRBJ2-7, the V gene TRBV12-3 or TRBV12-4, with D perhaps TRBD2 (6 bases). The CDR3 totals 11 residues. Trimming took 5 bases from V and 11 from J, leaving 13 bases between them. DNA of the CDR3: TGTGCCAGCAGTCAAACTAGCTTGAAGTACTTC. It specifies CASSQTSLKYF.

This sequence joins TRBV6-1 and TRBJ1-1; 9 bases line up with TRBD1. The CDR3 covers 14 residues. With V trimmed by 7 bases and J by 9 bases, 12 bases remained unmatched. The V gene's germline CDR1 is MNHNS and CDR2 SASEGT. For the CDR3, the DNA is TGTGCCAGCATGATGGAACAGGGGGCGCCGAAAGCTTTCTTT. The encoded protein is CASMMEQGAPKAFF.

The sample holds many counts of this clonotype. The genes are TRBV11-1 and TRBJ1-2; D not resolved. Germline V lookup: CDR1 SGHAT, CDR2 FQDESV (reference sequence). V was trimmed by 5 bases and J by 0 bases, leaving 7 bases between them. CDR3 size: 13 residues. CDR3 protein: CASSRGTNYGYTF. CDR3 bases: TGTGCCAGCAGCCGGGGAACTAACTATGGCTACACCTTC.

This chain links TRBV7-9 with TRBJ2-7; D gene uncertain. Trimming removed 1 base at V and 5 bases at J, with 6 bases between. The CDR3 totals 12 residues. Germline V gene lookup returns CDR1 SEHNR and CDR2 FQNEAQ (reference sequence). The CDR3 spells CASSLEVNEQYF. The DNA for the CDR3 is TGTGCCAGCAGCTTAGAGGTCAACGAGCAGTACTTC. The whole variable domain, filled in from reference TRBV7-9 and TRBJ2-7, reads DTGVSQNPRHKITKRGQNVTFRCDPISEHNRLYWYRQTLGQGPEFLTYFQNEAQLEKSRLLSDRFSAERPKGSFSTLEIQRTEQGDSAMYLCASSLEVNEQYFGPGTRLTVT.

This chain joins TRBV24-1 and TRBJ1-2; D possibly corresponds to TRBD1 (6 bases). Germline V gene data show CDR1 as KGHDR and CDR2 as SFDVKD. The V and J ends lost 11 bases and 5 bases respectively, with 20 bases between them. The length of the CDR3 is 14 residues. Written as DNA, the CDR3 is TGTGCCAGCTTAGGCGGGGGGGCAGTTTATGGCTACACCTTC. Translated, it gives CASLGGGAVYGYTF.

This clonotype was seen a handful of times. The chain employs TRBV10-1 and TRBJ2-5; 8 bases agree with TRBD1. This CDR3 region has 17 residues. Losses at the gene ends were 5 bases for V and 0 bases for J; bases not matched to a gene: 11. CDR1 WNHNN and CDR2 SYGVQD come from the germline V gene (reference sequence). The CDR3 region is CASSYGTGKRYQETQYF. As DNA, the CDR3 is TGCGCCAGCAGTTACGGGACAGGCAAACGGTACCAAGAGACCCAGTACTTC.

In this sample, this clonotype turned up many times. This chain joins TRBV2 and TRBJ1-3; D is unresolved. The germline gives CDR1 SNHLY, CDR2 FYNNEI. V was shortened by 7 bases and J by 3 bases, with 16 bases between the two germline ends. This CDR3 contains 15 residues. CDR3 loop: CASNPAVGNGNTIYF. In DNA form, the CDR3 reads TGTGCCAGCAATCCGGCGGTGGGGAATGGAAACACCATATATTTT.

This clonotype was found a few times. The chain combines TRBV7-6 with TRBJ2-7; D unclear. Per the germline V gene, CDR1 is SGHVS and CDR2 is FNYEAQ. This CDR3 contains 12 residues. The V gene lost 5 bases and the J gene lost 6 bases, with 11 bases spanning the gap. CDR3 nucleotides: TGTGCCAGCAGCCCTGGGGTTCCCGAGCAGTACTTC. Protein product: CASSPGVPEQYF.

This chain links TRBV20-1 with TRBJ2-1; unclear D gene. Germline V CDR1 and CDR2: DFQATT, SNEGSKA (reference sequence). The ends were cut back, 4 bases at V and 7 bases at J, with 17 bases in the middle. This CDR3 region has 14 residues. The CDR3 protein is CSAIKFSSLNEQFF. The DNA of the CDR3 is TGCAGTGCTATAAAATTTTCTTCGTTAAATGAGCAGTTCTTC.

This clonotype appeared once. The rearrangement joins TRBV15 to TRBJ2-6; the D is unclear. V lost 5 bases, J lost 0 bases, and 11 bases lay in between. The CDR3 consists of 16 residues. Germline V gene sequence: CDR1 LNHNV, CDR2 YYDKDF (reference sequence). CDR3 coding DNA: TGTGCCACCAGCCCGAGGATTGCCTCTGGGGCCAACGTCCTGACTTTC. It translates to CATSPRIASGANVLTF.

The chain has TRBV12-3 or TRBV12-4 and TRBJ2-1; D is perhaps TRBD1 or TRBD2 (6 bases each). This CDR3 has 11 amino acids. Trimming shortened V by 7 bases and J by 9 bases, and 10 bases separated the two germline ends. Here the CDR3 reads CASTGGSEQFF. CDR3 nucleotide sequence: TGTGCCAGCACCGGGGGCAGTGAGCAGTTCTTC.

This chain uses TRBV10-3 with TRBJ1-1; possibly TRBD1 for D (5 bases). The CDR3 consists of 14 residues. Trimming took off 2 bases at V and 8 bases at J, with 15 bases between the two ends. From germline, CDR1 is ENHRY and CDR2 SYGVKD. CDR3 loop: CAISEAVRGTEAFF. CDR3 sequence (DNA): TGTGCCATCAGTGAGGCAGTTAGGGGAACCGAAGCTTTCTTT.

At least ten counts were recorded for this clonotype. The chain is built from TRBV29-1 and TRBJ1-1; no definite D call. V lost 4 bases and J lost 4, with 10 bases in between. Per the germline V gene, CDR1 is SQVTM and CDR2 is ANQGSEA. There are 12 residues in the CDR3. The DNA of the CDR3 is TGCAGCGTTGGTGGGGAAGGCACTGAAGCTTTCTTT. Its translation: CSVGGEGTEAFF.

This clonotype occurred once. The chain couples TRBV2 to TRBJ1-1; D perhaps matches TRBD1 (5 bases). CDR1 and CDR2 from the germline V gene are SNHLY and FYNNEI. This CDR3 contains 15 residues. Trimming left V 7 bases short and J 3 bases short, with 18 bases between. CDR3 in DNA: TGTGCCAGCACCACTAAACTAGGGGCTTACACTGAAGCTTTCTTT. Protein: CASTTKLGAYTEAFF.

V and J are TRBV15 and TRBJ2-7; no firm D call. Germline V gene lookup returns CDR1 LNHNV and CDR2 YYDKDF (reference sequence). The CDR3 is made up of 15 amino acids. V was cut by 0 bases and J by 0 bases, with 9 bases left in between. The DNA of the CDR3 is TGTGCCACCAGCAGAGATACAGTGGGCTCCTACGAGCAGTACTTC. Its translation: CATSRDTVGSYEQYF.

V usage is TRBV7-6 and J usage is TRBJ2-5; 10 bases match TRBD1. The germline gives CDR1 SGHVS, CDR2 FNYEAQ. The CDR3 extends over 18 amino acids. Trimming removed 6 bases from V and 5 bases from J; junction bases left unmatched: 18. CDR3 nucleotide sequence: TGTGCCAGCAGTTCCCCTGGGGGACAGGGGATAGAGGGGGAGACCCAGTACTTC. It specifies CASSSPGGQGIEGETQYF.